Listed below are T cell receptor beta chains from one sample, sequenced in a study of CD8+ T cells in alopecia areata. Clones were sequenced by immunoSEQ multiplex PCR, and TCRdb holds only the in-frame ones, with some missing. This table has 90,000 to 150,000 clones, approximately 38% appearing once. Specimen: CD4+ T cells sorted from blood. The receptors derive from a human donor with alopecia areata. Each CDR3 is given with its conserved first and last residue. A D gene is named only where the DNA matches it firmly. Where a row states a size, it is once, few, many or the class of an expanded clone; other rows omit it.

CDR3	V	J	size	D
CAWLAATAQETQYF	TRBV30	TRBJ2-5	few	-
CSVVRGDGYTF	TRBV29-1	TRBJ1-2	few	-
CASLPPRGGQDDTQYF	TRBV6-6	TRBJ2-3	few	TRBD2
CASSLRDRTYEQYF	TRBV11-1	TRBJ2-7	few	-
CASSPRGQGIQYF	TRBV14	TRBJ2-4	few	TRBD1
CAWSAGTWGTEAFF	TRBV30	TRBJ1-1	-	-
CASSLHGRATKTQYF	TRBV7-2	TRBJ2-5	few	-
CASSSPTSGRFQETQYF	TRBV2	TRBJ2-5	once	TRBD2
CASSLRLTGAFF	TRBV7-2	TRBJ1-1	-	-
CASSFFEGSEQYF	TRBV7-8	TRBJ2-7	once	-
CATKLSSTDTQYF	TRBV19	TRBJ2-3	few	-
CATSRSGQSSYNEQFF	TRBV15	TRBJ2-1	-	-
CSARTDYGYTF	TRBV20-1	TRBJ1-2	-	-
CSVKGQIGEKLFF	TRBV29-1	TRBJ1-4	-	TRBD1